The source of this T cell receptor (beta chain) is a study of blood T cells in healthy people across ages (dated by TCRdb to about 2015). Regarding the research as a whole: In model experiments, template switching captured about one uniquely barcoded TCR beta cDNA molecule for every two T cells. To avoid experimental bias, donors of different ages were spread randomly across the sequencing lanes. Four age groups were formed from the donors: young (average 16 years), middle-aged (approximately 40), aged (62) and long-lived (more than 75). The study measured age-related changes in TCR beta repertoire diversity using deep sequencing normalized with unique cDNA molecular identifiers. For two donors (one aged 18 to 30 and one aged 80 or older), the study analyzed two additional independent replicas of 1 million unique cDNA reads from the same blood draw.

Library preparation used 5' RACE. The reads were generated on an Illumina HiSeq 2500. A second PCR of about 6 to 12 cycles was performed with a sample-barcoded 5' primer and a J-beta primer mix. A unique molecular identifier was introduced onto each TCR beta cDNA molecule by a template-switch 5' adaptor carrying 12 random nucleotides. Each sample yielded at least 2.5 million CDR3-containing paired-end reads. The Mint cDNA synthesis kit, primed by a TRBC-specific oligonucleotide, was used to synthesize first-strand cDNA from all RNA. All cDNA was treated with uracil-DNA glycosylase and then went through a first 18-cycle PCR with the universal primers M1SS and BC2_uni_R. In the paper's pipeline: For normalization, 1 million high-quality reads, each with a distinct molecular identifier, were randomly selected from each sample. Reads sharing molecular identifiers were discarded rather than binned into consensus sequences. MiTCR, with a Q25 quality threshold and the strictest error-elimination algorithm, was used for CDR3 identification, clonotype clustering and error correction. A nonparametric unseen species model with Euler transformation was used to estimate lower-bound total TCR beta diversity. TCRdb trimmed public reads at Q25 via fastp, called clones via MiXCR and kept in-frame beta chains. Records with the same CDR3 protein are collapsed into one entry carrying the most frequent genes and DNA. These V and J calls originate from TCRdb's pipeline instead of the authors' own analysis. This sample is represented by roughly 1,700,000 distinct CDR3 sequences; about 28% of them were singletons. 7.7% of the sample is taken by the ten largest.

A remark on this clonotype: Its antigen has not been determined. No clone much larger than this one lies a single base away; base qualities are absent.

What the study reported, not specific to this receptor: Estimates of total diversity based on one million sequenced T cells were considered lower bounds and underestimates. Since profiling was done on bulk unsorted PBMCs, naive and antigen-experienced compartments could not be conclusively compared. Observed TCR beta diversity correlated strongly with the percentage of naive T cells measured by flow cytometry. As age increased, observed TCR beta diversity per million T cells dropped in a roughly linear way, and a significant reduction was already evident by age about 40. Because the CMV infection status of the donors was unknown, age-related changes in expanded clonotypes may potentially have been confounded. Compared with the aged group, the long-lived group had more naive CD4+ T cells, fewer expanded clones and increased TCR diversity, a pattern suggesting age selection.

V loses 3 bases, J loses 0 bases, and the germline ends lie 20 bases apart. Based on the germline V gene (reference sequence), the CDR1 and CDR2 sequences are SEHNR and FQNEAQ. The CDR3 spans 18 residues, from the cysteine through the phenylalanine. The entry retains the CDR3 DNA only, 54 bases that are in frame from base 1. The donors were 40 or so Caucasian individuals from Russia, aged roughly 6 to 100 years, who were systemically healthy. Each donor gave about 11 milliliters of peripheral blood, drawn into EDTA-treated Vacutainer tubes. Ficoll-Paque density-gradient centrifugation was used to isolate PBMCs, with at least 7 million obtained per sample. Trizol reagent was used to extract total RNA from the PBMCs, yielding at least 6 micrograms per sample. Naive CD45RAhigh/CD27high T cell percentages were measured by flow cytometry on a PBMC aliquot from every donor.

Here the chain combines TRBV7-9 and TRBJ1-1; the D gene is unclear. This TCR was sampled from a woman aged 25 to 39 in good health. The sequenced sample was blood. This receptor has the CDR3 CASSLNFRLLPMNTEAFF. In nucleotide form, the sequence is TGTGCCAGCAGCTTGAATTTCAGACTTTTACCCATGAACACTGAAGCTTTCTTT.